This entry describes one T cell receptor beta chain. Its antigen is unidentified. This record comes from a study of CD8+CD57+ T cells in acquired aplastic anemia. Findings of the study overall: Researchers report that fewer than 30 CD8+ CDR3 sequences appeared in both patients and controls.

The V and J ends lost 3 bases and 5 bases respectively, with 9 bases between them. Germline lookup yields CDR1 SGHDN and CDR2 FVKESK. This CDR3 contains 13 residues. By flow cytometry, patients selected for sequencing had shown an expansion of CD8+CD57+ cells. Each patient carried a diagnosis of severe acquired aplastic anemia. There was no therapy given to any patient before the blood sampling took place. It was genomic DNA that served as the template for profiling TCR beta VDJ and CDR3. MiXCR, run by TCRdb on the reads, gives a single entry per CDR3 protein. The sample gives under 350,000 distinct CDR3 sequences, 50% to 65% of which show up once; roughly 1.2% is in the top ten.

The chain couples TRBV14 to TRBJ2-3, with D unclear. The sequencing input was sorted CD4+, CD8+, or CD8+CD57+ T cells (not recorded which) from PBMCs. The TCR sequence derives from a human donor with aplastic anemia. In DNA, the CDR3 is TGTGCCAGCAGCCAGGCCCGGAGAGATACGCAGTATTTT. It encodes CASSQARRDTQYF.